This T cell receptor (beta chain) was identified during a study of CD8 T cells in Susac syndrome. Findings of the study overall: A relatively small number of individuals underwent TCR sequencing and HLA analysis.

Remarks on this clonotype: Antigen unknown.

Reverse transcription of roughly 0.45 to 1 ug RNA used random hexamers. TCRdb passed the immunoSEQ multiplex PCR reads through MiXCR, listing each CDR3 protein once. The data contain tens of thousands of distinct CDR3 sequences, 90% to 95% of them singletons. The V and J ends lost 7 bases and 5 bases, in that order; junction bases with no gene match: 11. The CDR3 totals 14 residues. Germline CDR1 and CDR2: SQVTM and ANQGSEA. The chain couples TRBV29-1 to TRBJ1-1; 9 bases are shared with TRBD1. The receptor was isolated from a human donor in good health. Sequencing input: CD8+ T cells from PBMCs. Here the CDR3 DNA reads TGCAGCGGCCTACCACAGGGGGCCTGGACTGAAGCTTTCTTT. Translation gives CSGLPQGAWTEAFF.